The 32 T cell receptor beta chains presented below share a single source sample, sequenced in a study of blood T cells in healthy people across ages. Sample-barcoded 5' priming and a J-beta primer mix drove a second PCR of about 6 to 11 cycles. In TCRdb, the 5' RACE reads were re-called with MiXCR into one record per CDR3 protein. The sample has hundreds of thousands of distinct CDR3 sequences; about 59% are singletons. Sequencing was carried out using blood. All receptors derive from a man under 40 in good health.

This chain links TRBV7-2 with TRBJ2-1; no firm D call. Trimming took 0 bases from V and 4 from J, leaving 10 bases between them. Germline V gene lookup returns CDR1 SGHTA and CDR2 FQGNSA. CDR3 size: 15 residues. This chain's CDR3 is CASSLAPAQYNEQFF. The CDR3 DNA sequence: TGTGCCAGCAGCTTAGCGCCGGCGCAATACAATGAGCAGTTCTTC.

This chain connects TRBV7-9 to TRBJ1-1; a possible D gene is TRBD1 (6 bases). Germline CDR1 is SEHNR and CDR2 is FQNEAQ (reference sequence). V was clipped by 5 bases and J by 5 bases, with 15 bases between them. This CDR3 is built from 14 residues. The CDR3 coding sequence is TGTGCCAGCAGCCCCGTCACAGGGAGGACTGAAGCTTTCTTT. Amino acid sequence: CASSPVTGRTEAFF.

This sequence joins TRBV28 and TRBJ2-4; D remains unclear. TRBJ2-5 explains the end of the DNA better; the J call may be wrong. From germline, CDR1 is MDHEN and CDR2 SYDVKM. CDR3 length equals 14 residues. DNA of the CDR3: TGTGCCAGCACTGAGGACCTTGGCGGAGAGACCCAGTACTTC. Amino acids: CASTEDLGGETQYF.

As concerns this clonotype: Compared with germline, one end of the junction differs, possibly owing to a read error. V usage is TRBV5-1 and J usage is TRBJ2-1; 12 bases are shared with TRBD2. Germline assignment: CDR1 SGHRS and CDR2 YFSETQ. The CDR3 length is 14 residues. The CDR3 here is CVSSPSGGAWEQFF. The CDR3 coding sequence is TGCGTCAGCAGCCCTAGCGGGGGGGCCTGGGAGCAGTTCTTC. Full variable domain (missing parts from reference TRBV5-1 and TRBJ2-1): KAGVTQTPRYLIKTRGQQVTLSCSPISGHRSVSWYQQTPGQGLQFLFEYFSETQRNKGNFPGRFSGRQFSNSRSEMNVSTLELGDSALYLCVSSPSGGAWEQFFGPGTRLTVL.

The chain has TRBV30 and TRBJ2-7, with D possibly being TRBD2 (6 bases). The V gene's germline CDR1 is GTSNPN and CDR2 SVGIG (reference sequence). This CDR3 has 13 amino acids. The ends were cut back, 3 bases at V and 1 base at J, with 10 bases in the middle. This CDR3 is CAWRGGTSYEQYF. CDR3 DNA sequence: TGTGCCTGGAGGGGGGGTACATCCTACGAGCAGTACTTC.

This clonotype showed up just a few times. The chain links TRBV5-1 to TRBJ1-2; TRBD1 might be the D (5 bases). The CDR3 totals 13 residues. CDR1 SGHRS and CDR2 YFSETQ come from the germline V gene. Deletions cut 4 bases from V and 5 bases from J, with 12 bases between. CDR3 coding DNA: TGCGCCAGCAGCCATGACAGTCTATATGGCTACACCTTC. Its protein product is CASSHDSLYGYTF.

CDR3: CASTIGGTEAFF. The CDR3 DNA reads as TGTGCCAGCACCATTGGAGGCACTGAAGCTTTCTTT. The chain is built from TRBV12-3 or TRBV12-4 and TRBJ1-1; D is unclear. V gave up 7 bases and J gave up 4 bases, with 10 bases separating them. The CDR3 runs to 12 residues.

The chain recombines TRBV4-2 with TRBJ2-3, with 10 bases aligning to TRBD2. V was pared by 0 bases and J by 10 bases, with 7 bases of the junction left unmatched. Germline V CDR1 and CDR2: LGHNA, YNFKEQ. The CDR3 has 15 amino acids. The CDR3 region has the DNA TGTGCCAGCAGCCAAGAACTAGCGGGGCTTGAGGCGCAGTATTTT. It encodes CASSQELAGLEAQYF.

This clonotype was observed a handful of times. This chain connects TRBV6-5 to TRBJ1-5, with D maybe TRBD1 (5 bases). The CDR3 runs 15 residues. The V end was cut by 5 bases, the J end by 4 bases, with 15 bases between. The germline gives CDR1 MNHEY, CDR2 SVGAGI. The chain's CDR3 is CASSPFSGGNQPQHF. The CDR3 DNA reads TGTGCCAGCAGTCCCTTCTCGGGGGGAAATCAGCCCCAGCATTTT.

V is TRBV7-9 and J is TRBJ2-7, with TRBD1 matching 7 bases. The V and J ends lost 1 base and 3 bases, in that order; junction bases with no gene match: 6. The CDR3 extends over 15 amino acids. The germline gives CDR1 SEHNR, CDR2 FQNEAQ (reference sequence). The CDR3 bases are TGTGCCAGCAGCTTAGGAGGGACAGCGCACTACGAGCAGTACTTC. Translation: CASSLGGTAHYEQYF.

The chain links TRBV5-1 to TRBJ2-7; no firm D call. Per the germline V gene, CDR1 is SGHRS and CDR2 is YFSETQ. The CDR3 runs 14 residues. V lost 0 bases and J 2 bases, leaving 9 bases between the germline ends. As DNA, the CDR3 is TGCGCCAGCAGCTTGGGAGCCCGCGCCTACGAGCAGTACTTC. Translation: CASSLGARAYEQYF. Supplemented by reference TRBV5-1 and TRBJ2-7, the full variable domain reads KAGVTQTPRYLIKTRGQQVTLSCSPISGHRSVSWYQQTPGQGLQFLFEYFSETQRNKGNFPGRFSGRQFSNSRSEMNVSTLELGDSALYLCASSLGARAYEQYFGPGTRLTVT.

This clonotype was picked up one time. CDR3 sequence: CATSDPGGPDTQYF. CDR3 nucleotide sequence: TGTGCCACCAGTGATCCAGGGGGGCCGGATACGCAGTATTTT. The rearrangement joins TRBV24-1 to TRBJ2-3, with D perhaps TRBD1 (7 bases). This CDR3 has 14 amino acids. V was clipped by 3 bases and J by 6 bases, with 12 bases between them. The germline gives CDR1 KGHDR, CDR2 SFDVKD.

The rearrangement joins TRBV29-1 to TRBJ2-2; 10 nucleotides line up with TRBD2. Per germline, CDR1 SQVTM and CDR2 ANQGSEA. Unmatched junction bases numbered 7, after V lost 4 bases and J lost 5 bases. The CDR3 length is 15 residues. This chain's CDR3 is CSVAVAGGRTGELFF. DNA for the CDR3: TGCAGCGTTGCTGTAGCGGGGGGTAGGACCGGGGAGCTGTTTTTT.

This chain uses TRBV7-2 with TRBJ1-2; tentative D call: TRBD1 (5 bases). Germline V gives CDR1 SGHTA, CDR2 FQGNSA. CDR3 length equals 16 residues. Trimming removed 4 bases at V and 4 bases at J, with 19 bases between. CDR3 sequence (DNA): TGTGCCAGCAGCTCAGGGCTTTGGGGAGACGGCTATGGCTACACCTTC. Its translation: CASSSGLWGDGYGYTF. The whole variable domain, remainder taken from reference TRBV7-2 and TRBJ1-2, is GAGVSQSPSNKVTEKGKDVELRCDPISGHTALYWYRQSLGQGLEFLIYFQGNSAPDKSGLPSDRFSAERTGGSVSTLTIQRTQQEDSAVYLCASSSGLWGDGYGYTFGSGTRLTVV.

The chain employs TRBV9 and TRBJ2-7; D possibly matches TRBD1 or TRBD2 (6 bases each). Germline CDR1 and CDR2: SGDLS and YYNGEE. There are 16 residues in the CDR3. Deletions cut 5 bases from V and 2 bases from J, with 20 bases between. The CDR3 coding sequence is TGTGCCAGCAGTGCCAGTGTGAGGGGGGTTACCTACGAGCAGTACTTC. Protein product: CASSASVRGVTYEQYF.

The table lists this clonotype with a few counts. The chain joins TRBV12-3 or TRBV12-4 to TRBJ2-1; D is unresolved. Trimming shortened V by 5 bases and J by 9 bases, and 11 bases separated the two germline ends. This CDR3 contains 12 residues. The CDR3 DNA sequence: TGTGCCAGCAGTCCGGCAAGCCCTGAGCAGTTCTTC. Protein sequence: CASSPASPEQFF.

This clonotype has just a few counts. This CDR3 reads CASSKDRQGANVLTF. CDR3 coding DNA: TGTGCCAGCAGTAAGGACCGACAGGGTGCCAACGTCCTGACTTTC. The J gene is TRBJ2-6, the V gene TRBV27, with 7 bases that match TRBD1. The CDR3 loop spans 15 amino acids. The J segment lost 7 bases and the V segment lost 5 bases, leaving 8 bases of the junction unmatched. The germline CDR1 and CDR2 sequences are MNHEY and SMNVEV (reference sequence). Complete variable domain (other parts from reference TRBV27 and TRBJ2-6): EAQVTQNPRYLITVTGKKLTVTCSQNMNHEYMSWYRQDPGLGLRQIYYSMNVEVTDKGDVPEGYKVSRKEKRNFPLILESPSPNQTSLYFCASSKDRQGANVLTFGAGSRLTVL.

V and J are TRBV29-1 and TRBJ2-4; a weak D match, TRBD1 (5 bases). The J call may be faulty, since TRBJ2-7 better matches the DNA end. CDR3 size: 14 residues. Germline V lookup: CDR1 SQVTM, CDR2 ANQGSEA. Written as DNA, the CDR3 is TGCAGCGTTGAAGCGGCAGGGCAGGTCTACGAGCAGTACTTC. It codes for CSVEAAGQVYEQYF.

This chain uses TRBV5-6 with TRBJ2-3, with D perhaps TRBD1 or TRBD2 (5 bases each). Germline V lookup: CDR1 SGHDT, CDR2 YYEEEE. V lost 4 bases and J lost 2, with 17 bases in between. The CDR3 spans 16 residues. The CDR3 coding sequence is TGTGCCAGCAGCCCGAACCGGGACCCCTCCACAGATACGCAGTATTTT. Its translation: CASSPNRDPSTDTQYF. Looking up the rest from reference TRBV5-6 and TRBJ2-3 gives the full variable domain: DAGVTQSPTHLIKTRGQQVTLRCSPKSGHDTVSWYQQALGQGPQFIFQYYEEEERQRGNFPDRFSGHQFPNYSSELNVNALLLGDSALYLCASSPNRDPSTDTQYFGPGTRLTVL.

DNA for the CDR3: TGTGCCAGCAGCCAGGCCTACAGGGTAGTCACCGGGGAGCTGTTTTTT. Its protein product is CASSQAYRVVTGELFF. The V call is TRBV4-2, the J call TRBJ2-2, with D possibly being TRBD1 (6 bases). V lost 3 bases, J lost 4 bases, and 15 bases lay in between. There are 16 residues in the CDR3. The V gene's germline CDR1 is LGHNA and CDR2 YNFKEQ.

With respect to this clonotype: Compared with germline, one end of the junction differs, possibly owing to a read error. The chain is built from TRBV5-1 and TRBJ2-7; 8 bases fit TRBD1. Germline-derived CDR1 and CDR2 are SGHRS and YFSETQ. The CDR3 spans 12 residues. CDR3 amino acids: CAGRPQGGEQYF. The CDR3 region has the DNA TGCGCCGGCAGACCACAGGGGGGCGAGCAGTACTTC.

This clonotype was seen only a few times. The chain combines TRBV20-1 with TRBJ2-4; unclear D gene. Trimming stripped 0 bases from V and 0 bases from J, with 9 bases between. CDR3 size: 15 residues. Germline CDR1 DFQATT, CDR2 SNEGSKA (reference sequence). The CDR3 region is CSAREGSLAKNIQYF. CDR3 DNA: TGCAGTGCTAGAGAGGGCAGTCTAGCCAAAAACATTCAGTACTTC.

This clonotype was seen more than once but under ten times. This chain's CDR3 is CASSLVAGGTYEQYF. In DNA, the CDR3 is TGTGCCAGCAGCTTGGTTGCGGGGGGTACCTACGAGCAGTACTTC. This chain joins TRBV7-2 and TRBJ2-7; 8 nucleotides match TRBD2. J lost 2 bases, V lost 3 bases, and 6 bases had no gene match. There are 15 residues in the CDR3. Germline assignment: CDR1 SGHTA and CDR2 FQGNSA.

This rearrangement joins TRBV2 to TRBJ1-2; possible D gene TRBD1, 6 bases. The CDR3 runs to 14 residues. Germline V gives CDR1 SNHLY, CDR2 FYNNEI. The V and J ends lost 8 bases and 5 bases respectively, with 18 bases between them. DNA for the CDR3: TGTGCCAGCCCCGTGGAAGAACAGGGTTATGGCTACACCTTC. Protein sequence: CASPVEEQGYGYTF.

The chain uses TRBV27 and TRBJ1-2; TRBD1 aligns across 11 bases. This CDR3 has 15 amino acids. Germline lookup yields CDR1 MNHEY and CDR2 SMNVEV (reference sequence). With V trimmed by 4 bases and J by 8 bases, 9 bases remained unmatched. The CDR3 DNA follows: TGTGCCAGCAGTTATGTCGGACAGGGGGCACGAGGCTACACCTTC. Residues: CASSYVGQGARGYTF.

This rearrangement joins TRBV5-1 to TRBJ1-4; D is uncertain. The V gene's germline CDR1 is SGHRS and CDR2 YFSETQ. V was cut by 0 bases and J by 11 bases, with 11 bases left in between. The CDR3 consists of 13 residues. The CDR3 DNA follows: TGCGCCAGCAGCTTGGTGGCAGCTGAGAAACTGTTTTTT. This sequence encodes CASSLVAAEKLFF.

V usage is TRBV27 and J usage is TRBJ2-7; D uncertain. Trimming left V 0 bases short and J 2 bases short, with 8 bases between. The CDR3 is 14 amino acids. Looked up from germline, CDR1 is MNHEY and CDR2 is SMNVEV (reference sequence). In DNA, the CDR3 is TGTGCCAGCAGTTTATCGGAGATCCCCTACGAGCAGTACTTC. This gives the protein CASSLSEIPYEQYF.

The rearrangement links TRBV29-1 to TRBJ2-2, with no clear D. Trimming pared 3 bases from V and 0 bases from J, leaving 8 bases between. Per germline, CDR1 SQVTM and CDR2 ANQGSEA. CDR3 length: 14 amino acids. CDR3 in amino acids: CSVEESSNTGELFF. Written as DNA, the CDR3 is TGCAGCGTTGAGGAGTCCTCGAACACCGGGGAGCTGTTTTTT.

The rearrangement uses TRBV9 and TRBJ2-1; 8 nucleotides line up with TRBD2. V lost 3 bases to trimming and J lost 9 bases; unmatched junction nucleotides: 11. The CDR3 length is 15 residues. Per the germline V gene, CDR1 is SGDLS and CDR2 is YYNGEE. CDR3 bases: TGTGCCAGCAGCGCCTGGGCGGGGGGTGGAGGTGAGCAGTTCTTC. The encoded protein is CASSAWAGGGGEQFF.

This clonotype has only one observation. This chain's CDR3 is CASSLSGSAVTEAFF. CDR3 bases: TGTGCCAGCAGTTTATCCGGCAGTGCGGTCACTGAAGCTTTCTTT. The chain links TRBV27 to TRBJ1-1, with D uncertain. Germline V gene sequence: CDR1 MNHEY, CDR2 SMNVEV (reference sequence). CDR3 length: 15 amino acids. With 0 bases removed from V and 4 bases from J, the gap between germline ends came to 12 bases.

The chain couples TRBV12-3 or TRBV12-4 to TRBJ1-2; TRBD1 aligns across 7 bases. Unmatched junction bases numbered 7, after V lost 5 bases and J lost 1 base. The CDR3 spans 15 residues. CDR3 region: CASSSRDSFNYGYTF. In DNA, the CDR3 is TGTGCCAGCAGTAGCCGGGACAGCTTTAACTATGGCTACACCTTC.

The chain employs TRBV7-8 and TRBJ2-5; 10 positions agree with TRBD1. With the DNA end fitting TRBJ2-4 better, the J assignment may be wrong. The CDR3 totals 14 residues. CDR1 SGHVS and CDR2 FQNEAQ come from the germline V gene. In DNA form, the CDR3 reads TGTGCCAGCAGCTTAGGGGACAGGGGAAACATTCAGTACTTC. As protein: CASSLGDRGNIQYF.